What follows are 31 T cell receptor beta chains derived from one specimen sequenced in a study of human T cells and chemical hapten exposure. Using its own MiXCR run on the RACE reads, TCRdb lists one record per CDR3 protein. The sample includes about 84,000 distinct CDR3 sequences, about 10% of them seen just once. The time point denotes: patch test 2, 6 weeks after DPC sensitization. The treatment is: therapeutic diphenylcyclopropenone sensitization with weekly scalp DPC. Sequenced material: whole blood, taken in connection with sensitization to the hapten diphenylcyclopropenone (DPC). Every receptor here comes from a woman between 45 and 65 years old with alopecia areata. Some clones in this sample may be carry-over from other donors' samples.

This rearrangement joins TRBV28 to TRBJ2-7; D tentatively reads TRBD1 or TRBD2 (6 bases each). Germline V CDR1 and CDR2: MDHEN, SYDVKM. V lost 1 base and J 4 bases, leaving 23 bases between the germline ends. This CDR3 contains 18 residues. The CDR3 loop is CASSLFSPGGRRVYEQYF. The DNA for the CDR3 is TGTGCCAGCAGTTTATTTTCACCCGGGGGCAGGCGAGTTTACGAGCAGTACTTC.

This clonotype was seen only a few times. This chain connects TRBV6-5 to TRBJ2-7, with TRBD2 identical over 8 bases. J was trimmed by 1 base and V by 0 bases; bases with no gene match: 5. Per the germline V gene, CDR1 is MNHEY and CDR2 is SVGAGI. CDR3 length: 16 residues. The CDR3 nucleotides read TGTGCCAGCAGTTACTCGAGCGGGAGTAATTCCTACGAGCAGTACTTC. Its protein is CASSYSSGSNSYEQYF.

This clonotype has at least ten counts. The chain joins TRBV21-1 to TRBJ2-2; the D call of TRBD1 is as the table states it, not checked on the DNA. TRBV21-1 is designated a pseudogene. The CDR3 has 12 amino acids. The CDR3 loop reads CASLRQAGELFF. CDR3 sequence (DNA): TGTGCCAGCCTTCGACAGGCCGGGGAGCTGTTTTTT.

The table lists this clonotype with many counts. The V call is TRBV11-2, the J call TRBJ2-1; D is possibly TRBD2 (5 bases). From germline, CDR1 is SGHAT and CDR2 FQNNGV. V lost 7 bases and J 5 bases, leaving 18 bases between the germline ends. This CDR3 is built from 15 residues. CDR3 DNA sequence: TGTGCCAGCACCCCTGGCAGCGGTCTACACAATGAGCAGTTCTTC. Its protein product is CASTPGSGLHNEQFF. Drawing the rest from reference TRBV11-2 and TRBJ2-1, the complete variable domain is EAGVAQSPRYKIIEKRQSVAFWCNPISGHATLYWYQQILGQGPKLLIQFQNNGVVDDSQLPKDRFSAERLKGVDSTLKIQPAKLEDSAVYLCASTPGSGLHNEQFFGPGTRLTVL.

There are many counts of this clonotype. The V call is TRBV12-5, the J call TRBJ1-5; 7 bases align to TRBD1. J lost 3 bases, V lost 3 bases, and 5 bases had no gene match. The CDR3 has 15 residues. Germline-derived CDR1 and CDR2 are LGHNT and FRNRAP. The CDR3 DNA follows: TGTGCTAGTGGTTTAGGCAGGGGGTACAATCAGCCCCAGCATTTT. It specifies CASGLGRGYNQPQHF.

This clonotype was seen repeatedly, ten times or more. The V and J genes are TRBV6-6 and TRBJ1-1, with a possible D match to TRBD1 (5 bases). Looked up from germline, CDR1 is MNHNY and CDR2 is SVGAGI (reference sequence). The CDR3 loop spans 13 amino acids. V lost 6 bases and J 1 base, leaving 9 bases between the germline ends. The CDR3 DNA follows: TGTGCCAGCAGCGACAGCCCGAACACTGAAGCTTTCTTT. Translating it yields CASSDSPNTEAFF.

This clonotype was recorded at least ten times. V gene TRBV7-2 combines with J gene TRBJ2-3; unclear D gene. The CDR3 consists of 15 residues. V was pared by 6 bases and J by 2 bases, with 15 bases between. From germline, CDR1 is SGHTA and CDR2 FQGNSA. Here the CDR3 DNA reads TGTGCCAGCAGTCCTCTTGAGCTCCCCACAGATACGCAGTATTTT. It codes for CASSPLELPTDTQYF.

This clonotype was recorded at least ten times. The rearrangement links TRBV29-1 to TRBJ1-2, with unresolved D. The ends were cut back, 7 bases at V and 3 bases at J, with 12 bases in the middle. This CDR3 contains 12 residues. CDR1 SQVTM and CDR2 ANQGSEA come from the germline V gene. The DNA of the CDR3 is TGCAGCGCCATGACACCATACTATGGCTACACCTTC. It specifies CSAMTPYYGYTF.

This clonotype was counted between two and nine times. This chain connects TRBV30 to TRBJ2-3; D not certain. This CDR3 spans 14 amino acids. Trimming left V 3 bases short and J 6 bases short, with 16 bases between. CDR1 and CDR2 from the germline V gene are GTSNPN and SVGIG (reference sequence). The CDR3 DNA is TGTGCCTGGAGAGGCCTGATCTCGGCGGATACGCAGTATTTT. Its translation: CAWRGLISADTQYF.

The genes are TRBV6-5 and TRBJ1-1, with a tentative D call TRBD1 (5 bases). Germline loops: CDR1 MNHEY, CDR2 SVGAGI. This CDR3 comprises 15 residues. V lost 0 bases to trimming and J lost 0 bases, with 8 bases between them. The CDR3 loop reads CASSYSGPMNTEAFF. In DNA, the CDR3 is TGTGCCAGCAGTTACTCGGGGCCCATGAACACTGAAGCTTTCTTT.

This clonotype turned up a few times. This chain uses TRBV7-9 with TRBJ1-2, with 7 bases that match TRBD1. The V gene end was trimmed by 4 bases and the J gene end by 6 bases; junction bases not matched to a gene: 8. CDR1 and CDR2 from the germline V gene are SEHNR and FQNEAQ (reference sequence). This CDR3 comprises 14 residues. CDR3 protein: CASSYQTGSDGYTF. Here the CDR3 DNA reads TGTGCCAGCAGCTATCAGACAGGGTCCGATGGCTACACCTTC.

This clonotype appeared many times. The rearrangement joins TRBV6-4 to TRBJ2-1, with 9 bases matching TRBD2. The CDR3 sequence is 12 residues long. V dropped 11 bases and J dropped 7; count of bases not matched to a gene: 6. Germline CDR1 and CDR2: MRHNA and SNTAGT. CDR3 DNA sequence: TGTGCCCTTTCTAGCGGGAAGAATGAGCAGTTCTTC. This encodes CALSSGKNEQFF.

This clonotype showed up many times. V usage is TRBV11-2 and J usage is TRBJ2-5, with a tentative D call TRBD1 (6 bases). The germline gives CDR1 SGHAT, CDR2 FQNNGV. The CDR3 runs to 17 residues. Deletions cut 3 bases from V and 2 bases from J, with 19 bases between. The CDR3 is CASSLTPGQTQQETQYF. DNA for the CDR3: TGTGCCAGCAGCTTGACGCCGGGACAAACCCAACAAGAGACCCAGTACTTC.

The rearrangement joins TRBV12-3 or TRBV12-4 to TRBJ1-4, with D perhaps matching TRBD1 (6 bases). The V end lost 5 bases, the J end lost 5 bases, and 15 bases lay between the germline ends. This CDR3 is 15 amino acids long. CDR3 nucleotides: TGTGCCAGCAGTCAGGGGTGGAGAGGAAATGAAAAACTGTTTTTT. Translated: CASSQGWRGNEKLFF.

This chain links TRBV29-1 with TRBJ2-7, with D perhaps matching TRBD2 (5 bases). The length of the CDR3 is 14 residues. Per the germline V gene, CDR1 is SQVTM and CDR2 is ANQGSEA. The V gene lost 5 bases and the J gene lost 6 bases, with 20 bases spanning the gap. The CDR3 protein is CSVLGSTLSREQYF. The CDR3 nucleotides read TGCAGCGTTTTGGGGAGCACCCTGAGCCGCGAGCAGTACTTC.

This clonotype showed up just a few times. The rearrangement joins TRBV5-1 to TRBJ2-7, with TRBD2 as a possible D gene (6 bases). The V gene lost 3 bases and the J gene lost 2 bases, with 15 bases spanning the gap. The CDR3 sequence is 15 residues long. From germline, CDR1 is SGHRS and CDR2 YFSETQ. As DNA, the CDR3 is TGCGCCAGCAGCTCCAGTATTGGCGGGACCTACGAGCAGTACTTC. It encodes CASSSSIGGTYEQYF.

This clonotype turned up a few times. The chain has TRBV29-1 and TRBJ2-7; possible D gene TRBD1, 5 bases. Between the trimmed V and J ends, which lost 5 bases and 0 bases, there was a span of 11 bases. Germline V gives CDR1 SQVTM, CDR2 ANQGSEA. The CDR3 is 13 amino acids. The CDR3 here is CSVPGISSYEQYF. In DNA form, the CDR3 reads TGCAGCGTTCCAGGGATCAGCTCCTACGAGCAGTACTTC.

This clonotype was observed a few times. The chain is built from TRBV29-1 and TRBJ2-6, with a tentative D call TRBD2 (5 bases). The CDR3 runs 15 residues. The germline CDR1 and CDR2 sequences are SQVTM and ANQGSEA. V dropped 4 bases and J dropped 0 bases, with 10 bases sitting between them. Here the CDR3 DNA reads TGCAGCGTTGTCAGTCTAGCCTCTGGGGCCAACGTCCTGACTTTC. Translating it yields CSVVSLASGANVLTF.

This clonotype has ten or more counts. This chain joins TRBV28 and TRBJ2-1; tentatively, D is TRBD1 (5 bases). The CDR3 extends over 16 amino acids. The germline gives CDR1 MDHEN, CDR2 SYDVKM. V lost 6 bases to trimming and J lost 5 bases, with 20 bases between them. The DNA for the CDR3 is TGTGCCAGCAGCCCTGCTAGGGGCCGCACCAACAATGAGCAGTTCTTC. Amino acid sequence: CASSPARGRTNNEQFF.

V usage is TRBV7-9 and J usage is TRBJ2-3; the D gene is possibly TRBD2 (5 bases). V was clipped by 5 bases and J by 0 bases, with 15 bases between them. The length of the CDR3 is 16 residues. Germline V gene data show CDR1 as SEHNR and CDR2 as FQNEAQ (reference sequence). In DNA, the CDR3 is TGTGCCAGCAGCCGTCCAACAGAGGGTAGCACAGATACGCAGTATTTT. Its translation is CASSRPTEGSTDTQYF.

This clonotype was detected only a few times. The chain is built from TRBV3-1 and TRBJ1-1; D gene ambiguous. Germline-derived CDR1 and CDR2 are LGHDT and YNNKEL (reference sequence). The CDR3 sequence is 14 residues long. V was trimmed by 1 base and J by 4 bases, leaving 10 bases between them. DNA for the CDR3: TGTGCCAGCAGCCAAGCCGTGGGAACCACTGAAGCTTTCTTT. Protein: CASSQAVGTTEAFF.

This clonotype came up many times. This chain joins TRBV5-1 and TRBJ2-1, with 10 nucleotides matching TRBD2. J lost 8 bases, V lost 5 bases, and 16 bases had no gene match. The CDR3 is 17 residues long. Germline V gene sequence: CDR1 SGHRS, CDR2 YFSETQ. CDR3 nucleotides: TGCGCCAGCAGTTCCTTAATCACTAGCGGGATTAGAGATGAGCAGTTCTTC. It encodes CASSSLITSGIRDEQFF.

This clonotype was detected many times. V and J are TRBV5-1 and TRBJ2-3; D gene uncertain. This CDR3 comprises 12 residues. Trimming shortened V by 1 base and J by 0 bases, and 0 bases separated the two germline ends. Germline V gene sequence: CDR1 SGHRS, CDR2 YFSETQ. The chain's CDR3 is CASSLSTDTQYF. CDR3 bases: TGCGCCAGCAGCTTGAGCACAGATACGCAGTATTTT.

This clonotype has only a few counts. The chain is built from TRBV3-1 and TRBJ2-2; D not resolved. Trimming removed 6 bases from V and 3 bases from J, with 5 bases in between. The CDR3 is made up of 12 amino acids. The germline CDR1 and CDR2 sequences are LGHDT and YNNKEL (reference sequence). CDR3 sequence reads: CASRQYTGELFF. DNA of the CDR3: TGTGCCAGCAGACAGTACACCGGGGAGCTGTTTTTT.

This clonotype was counted between two and nine times. This chain joins TRBV20-1 and TRBJ2-7; TRBD2 aligns across 14 bases. V gave up 5 bases and J gave up 5 bases; unmatched junction bases: 5. This CDR3 is 14 amino acids long. Germline V gene data show CDR1 as DFQATT and CDR2 as SNEGSKA (reference sequence). The CDR3 loop reads CSAETSGRGNEQYF. In DNA, the CDR3 is TGCAGTGCTGAGACTAGCGGGAGGGGCAACGAGCAGTACTTC.

This clonotype was recorded many times. The rearrangement uses TRBV29-1 and TRBJ1-3; tentative D call: TRBD1 (5 bases). Germline loops: CDR1 SQVTM, CDR2 ANQGSEA. This CDR3 is built from 13 residues. Trimming cost V 5 bases and J 4 bases, with 12 bases left between them. The CDR3 DNA is TGCAGCGTTTCTGGGGCAGACGGAAACACCATATATTTT. Translation: CSVSGADGNTIYF.

The table lists this clonotype with many counts. This chain connects TRBV20-1 to TRBJ2-7; TRBD2 aligns across 8 bases. V was clipped by 5 bases and J by 7 bases; unmatched bases: 13. The CDR3 length is 14 residues. The germline V gene has CDR1 DFQATT and CDR2 SNEGSKA (reference sequence). This CDR3 is CSAVLSGGREEQYF. CDR3 nucleotides: TGCAGTGCTGTCCTAAGCGGGGGTCGTGAGGAGCAGTACTTC.

J is TRBJ1-2 and V is TRBV29-1; unclear D gene. Trimming stripped 6 bases from V and 4 bases from J, with 15 bases between. Germline-derived CDR1 and CDR2 are SQVTM and ANQGSEA. This CDR3 has 13 amino acids. This chain's CDR3 is CSVPSGGFYGYTF. CDR3 nucleotides: TGCAGCGTCCCATCGGGCGGATTCTATGGCTACACCTTC.

This clonotype showed up many times. CDR3 in DNA: TGTGCCAGCAGCTTGGCGGACCAAGAGACCCAGTACTTC. It specifies CASSLADQETQYF. This chain uses TRBV5-5 with TRBJ2-5; D call uncertain. The germline V gene encodes CDR1 SGHKS and CDR2 YYEKEE (reference sequence). The CDR3 spans 13 residues. V lost 0 bases and J lost 0, with 3 bases in between.

The chain links TRBV3-1 to TRBJ1-4, with a possible D match to TRBD1 (5 bases). Germline V lookup: CDR1 LGHDT, CDR2 YNNKEL (reference sequence). The CDR3 totals 15 residues. Trimming stripped 4 bases from V and 4 bases from J, with 13 bases between. This chain's CDR3 is CASSPRDGYNEKLFF. The CDR3, as DNA: TGTGCCAGCAGCCCGAGGGACGGATATAATGAAAAACTGTTTTTT.

This clonotype has at least ten counts. A junction boundary mismatches the germline segment, possibly from a read error. The chain uses TRBV20-1 and TRBJ2-2; 7 bases match TRBD2. The CDR3 totals 15 residues. Germline V lookup: CDR1 DFQATT, CDR2 SNEGSKA (reference sequence). The DNA of the CDR3 is TGCAGTGCGAGAGAAGCGGGAATCGGGGCCGGGGAGCTGTTTTTT. This codes for CSAREAGIGAGELFF.